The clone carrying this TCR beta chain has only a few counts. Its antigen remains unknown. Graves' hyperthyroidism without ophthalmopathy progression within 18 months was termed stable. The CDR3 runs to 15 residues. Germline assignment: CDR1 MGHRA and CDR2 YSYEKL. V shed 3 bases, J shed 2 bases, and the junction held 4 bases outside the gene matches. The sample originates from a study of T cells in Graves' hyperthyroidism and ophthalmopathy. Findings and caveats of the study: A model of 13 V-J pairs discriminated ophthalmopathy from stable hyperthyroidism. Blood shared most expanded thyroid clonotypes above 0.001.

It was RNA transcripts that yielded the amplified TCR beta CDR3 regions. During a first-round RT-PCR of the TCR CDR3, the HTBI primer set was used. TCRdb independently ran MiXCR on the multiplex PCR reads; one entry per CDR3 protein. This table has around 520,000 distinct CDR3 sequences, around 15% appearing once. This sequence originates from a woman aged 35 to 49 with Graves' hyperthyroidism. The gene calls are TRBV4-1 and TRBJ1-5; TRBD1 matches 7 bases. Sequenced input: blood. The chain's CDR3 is CASSQEDRGNQPQHF. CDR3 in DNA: TGCGCCAGCAGCCAGGAAGACAGGGGCAATCAGCCCCAGCATTTT.